Shown below are 14 T cell receptor beta chains from a single sample sequenced in a study of blood T cell repertoires in COVID-19. Clones were read by immunoSEQ multiplex PCR, and TCRdb kept only the in-frame ones, dropping some. The sample consists of about 8,400 clones, roughly 90% of them appearing once. Input material: peripheral blood. The receptors stem from a man in his 60s with acute or convalescent COVID-19.

V is TRBV6-5 and J is TRBJ1-2; TRBD1 agrees at 7 bases. Germline V lookup: CDR1 MNHEY, CDR2 SVGAGI. The trim removed 7 bases at V and 3 bases at J, leaving 11 bases unmatched. The CDR3 totals 15 residues. The CDR3 DNA reads TGTGCCAGCATCATTTCGAGGGACAGTCACTATGGCTACACCTTC. This encodes CASIISRDSHYGYTF.

The chain couples TRBV29-1 to TRBJ2-3, with D possibly being TRBD2 (6 bases). The CDR3 covers 14 residues. V was clipped by 3 bases and J by 10 bases, with 20 bases between them. Germline CDR1 SQVTM, CDR2 ANQGSEA. CDR3 sequence (DNA): TGCAGCGTTGAGGGTATGTGGGGCGCGGGGCCGCAGTATTTT. Its translation: CSVEGMWGAGPQYF.

The chain uses TRBV5-5 and TRBJ1-4; the D is unclear. CDR1 is SGHKS, CDR2 YYEKEE, per germline (reference sequence). Trimming pared 2 bases from V and 7 bases from J, leaving 12 bases between. This CDR3 has 14 amino acids. In DNA form, the CDR3 reads TGTGCCAGCAGCTTCCAGGTTATCAGTGAAAAACTGTTTTTT. Translating gives CASSFQVISEKLFF.

Only a few counts were recorded for this clone. V usage is TRBV30 and J usage is TRBJ2-1; 8 nucleotides align to TRBD2. This CDR3 is built from 14 residues. Trimming cost V 5 bases and J 7 bases; bases outside gene matches: 10. CDR1 and CDR2 (germline): GTSNPN, SVGIG (reference sequence). DNA of the CDR3: TGTGCCTGGGGACAAGCGGGAGCCGTTAATGAGCAGTTCTTC. This codes for CAWGQAGAVNEQFF. The variable domain in full, completed from reference TRBV30 and TRBJ2-1, reads SQTIHQWPATLVQPVGSPLSLECTVEGTSNPNLYWYRQAAGRGLQLLFYSVGIGQISSEVPQNLSASRPQDRQFILSSKKLLLSDSGFYLCAWGQAGAVNEQFFGPGTRLTVL.

V and J are TRBV5-1 and TRBJ1-2, with unresolved D. Germline loops: CDR1 SGHRS, CDR2 YFSETQ. The length of the CDR3 is 15 residues. V was trimmed by 2 bases and J by 2 bases, leaving 13 bases between them. The CDR3 coding sequence is TGCGCCAGCAGCTTAGCAGTGGCGGAGAACTATGGCTACACCTTC. It encodes CASSLAVAENYGYTF.

J is TRBJ1-2 and V is TRBV12-3 or TRBV12-4; D is ambiguous. CDR3 length: 13 amino acids. The V end lost 3 bases, the J end lost 1 base, and 6 bases lay between the germline ends. In DNA form, the CDR3 reads TGTGCCAGCAGTTTCGCGAATAACTATGGCTACACCTTC. Translated, it gives CASSFANNYGYTF.

The J gene is TRBJ1-2, the V gene TRBV7-8, with D maybe TRBD1 (5 bases). There are 14 residues in the CDR3. The V and J ends lost 0 bases and 7 bases respectively, with 12 bases between them. From germline, CDR1 is SGHVS and CDR2 FQNEAQ. The CDR3 spells CASSLAVRESGYTF. CDR3 nucleotide sequence: TGTGCCAGCAGCTTAGCGGTCAGGGAAAGTGGCTACACCTTC.

Written as DNA, the CDR3 is TGTGCCAGCAGCTTAGCGCAGGGTTCGCCCGAGCAGTACTTC. Translating gives CASSLAQGSPEQYF. The rearrangement uses TRBV7-7 and TRBJ2-7, with D maybe TRBD1 (5 bases). Germline lookup yields CDR1 SSHAT and CDR2 FNYEAQ (reference sequence). This CDR3 spans 14 amino acids. Trimming shortened V by 0 bases and J by 6 bases, and 12 bases separated the two germline ends.

This clone was seen just once. The rearrangement uses TRBV4-2 and TRBJ1-1; D is unclear. Trimming removed 1 base at V and 6 bases at J, with 9 bases between. Germline CDR1 reads LGHNA; CDR2 reads YNFKEQ. CDR3 length: 13 residues. The CDR3 protein is CASSQVGESEAFF. The CDR3 DNA follows: TGTGCCAGCAGCCAAGTTGGGGAGTCTGAAGCTTTCTTT.

V is TRBV3-1 (or the pseudogene TRBV3-2) and J is TRBJ1-5; no reliable D call. Between the trimmed V and J ends, which lost 4 bases and 10 bases, there was a span of 17 bases. Germline V gene lookup returns CDR1 LGHDT and CDR2 YNNKEL (reference sequence). The CDR3 extends over 14 amino acids. The CDR3 loop is CASSPTPRGDPQHF. The CDR3 bases are TGTGCCAGCAGCCCCACTCCGCGGGGAGACCCCCAGCATTTT.

The chain is built from TRBV7-9 and TRBJ2-2, with 7 positions matching TRBD1. The germline gives CDR1 SEHNR, CDR2 FQNEAQ (reference sequence). This CDR3 is built from 14 residues. As DNA, the CDR3 is TGTGTCCCCTCGGGACAGACGAACACCGGGGAGCTGTTTTTT. It is translated as CVPSGQTNTGELFF.

The chain links TRBV5-4 to TRBJ2-7; TRBD2 matches at 7 bases. CDR3 length: 14 amino acids. The germline gives CDR1 SGHNT, CDR2 YYREEE (reference sequence). Trimming cost V 2 bases and J 0 bases; bases outside gene matches: 2. In nucleotides, the CDR3 is TGTGCCAGCAGCTTAGGCGGGAGCTCCTACGAGCAGTACTTC. Translated: CASSLGGSSYEQYF.

The CDR3 sequence is CASTQRGWENTIYF. The CDR3 DNA is TGTGCCAGCACCCAGAGGGGGTGGGAAAACACCATATATTTT. The V gene is TRBV28, the J gene TRBJ1-3; perhaps TRBD1 as D (6 bases). Germline V gene lookup returns CDR1 MDHEN and CDR2 SYDVKM. The V gene lost 7 bases and the J gene lost 6 bases, with 16 bases spanning the gap. The CDR3 sequence is 14 residues long.

This clone was counted only a few times. The chain combines TRBV19 with TRBJ1-2; D is ambiguous. Trimming removed 3 bases at V and 5 bases at J, with 10 bases between. The germline V gene encodes CDR1 LNHDA and CDR2 SQIVND (reference sequence). This CDR3 spans 13 amino acids. The CDR3 nucleotides are TGTGCCAGTAGTATGGATAAGCGGTATGGCTACACCTTC. Amino acid sequence: CASSMDKRYGYTF. The full variable domain, completed using reference TRBV19 and TRBJ1-2, is DGGITQSPKYLFRKEGQNVTLSCEQNLNHDAMYWYRQDPGQGLRLIYYSQIVNDFQKGDIAEGYSVSREKKESFPLTVTSAQKNPTAFYLCASSMDKRYGYTFGSGTRLTVV.